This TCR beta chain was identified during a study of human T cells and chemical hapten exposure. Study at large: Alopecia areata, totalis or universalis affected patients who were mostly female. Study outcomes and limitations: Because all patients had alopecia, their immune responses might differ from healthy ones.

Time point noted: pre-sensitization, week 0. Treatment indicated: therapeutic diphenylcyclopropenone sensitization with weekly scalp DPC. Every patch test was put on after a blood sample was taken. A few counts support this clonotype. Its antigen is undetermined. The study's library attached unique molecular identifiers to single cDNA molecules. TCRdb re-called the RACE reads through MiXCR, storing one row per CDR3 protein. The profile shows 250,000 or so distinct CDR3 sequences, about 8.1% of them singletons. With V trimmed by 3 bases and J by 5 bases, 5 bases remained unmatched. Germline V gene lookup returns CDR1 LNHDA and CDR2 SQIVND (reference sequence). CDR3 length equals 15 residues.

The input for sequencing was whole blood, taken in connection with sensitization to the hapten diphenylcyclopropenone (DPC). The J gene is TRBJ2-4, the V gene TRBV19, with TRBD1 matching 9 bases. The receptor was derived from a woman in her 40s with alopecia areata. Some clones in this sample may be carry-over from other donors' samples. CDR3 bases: TGTGCCAGTAGTATCGACAGGGGGAGGGAAAACATTCAGTACTTC. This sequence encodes CASSIDRGRENIQYF.